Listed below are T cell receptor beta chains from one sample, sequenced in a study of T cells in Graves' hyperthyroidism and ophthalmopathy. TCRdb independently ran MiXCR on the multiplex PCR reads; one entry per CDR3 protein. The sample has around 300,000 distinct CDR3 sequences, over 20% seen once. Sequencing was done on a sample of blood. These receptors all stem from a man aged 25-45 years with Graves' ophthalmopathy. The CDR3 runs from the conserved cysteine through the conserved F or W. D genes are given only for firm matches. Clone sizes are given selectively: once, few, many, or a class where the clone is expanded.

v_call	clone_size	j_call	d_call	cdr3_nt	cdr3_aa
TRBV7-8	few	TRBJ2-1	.	TGTGCCAGCAGCTTACGTCAGATGGCTCGCTCCTACAATGAGCAGTTCTTC	CASSLRQMARSYNEQFF
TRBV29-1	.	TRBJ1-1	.	TGCAGCGCCTCAAGCCGCGGTGAAGCTTTCTTT	CSASSRGEAFF
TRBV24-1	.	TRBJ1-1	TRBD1	TGTGCCACCAGACAGGGGCAGGGCACTGAAGCTTTCTTT	CATRQGQGTEAFF
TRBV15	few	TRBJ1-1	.	TGTGCCACCAGCAGAGATCGGTGGGAAGGGAACACTGAAGCTTTCTTT	CATSRDRWEGNTEAFF
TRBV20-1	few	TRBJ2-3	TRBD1	TGCAGTGCCCAGGACAGGGGGCGGTTTGATACGCAGTATTTT	CSAQDRGRFDTQYF
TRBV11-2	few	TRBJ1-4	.	TGTGCCAGCAGCACAAACCCGACAGCACCGAGGGAAAAACTGTTTTTT	CASSTNPTAPREKLFF
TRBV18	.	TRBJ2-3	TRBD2	TGTGCCAGCTCACCAGGGTACGGGAGGGCCACAGATACGCAGTATTTT	CASSPGYGRATDTQYF
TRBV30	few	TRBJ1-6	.	TGTGCCTGGAGCCTTGGGACGGCTAATTCACCCCTCCACTTT	CAWSLGTANSPLHF
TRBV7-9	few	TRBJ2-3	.	TGTGCCAGCAGCTCCAAAGCTGATACGCAGTATTTT	CASSSKADTQYF
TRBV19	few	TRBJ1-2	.	TGTGCCAGTAGCACCACTCTGACCGTTAACTATGGCTACACCTTC	CASSTTLTVNYGYTF
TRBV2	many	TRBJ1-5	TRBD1	TGTGCCAGCAGTGCGACAGGGAGCCATAGCAATCAGCCCCAGCATTTT	CASSATGSHSNQPQHF
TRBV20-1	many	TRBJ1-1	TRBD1	TGCAGTGCGGCCGGGACAGGGTGGGACACTGAAGCTTTCTTT	CSAAGTGWDTEAFF
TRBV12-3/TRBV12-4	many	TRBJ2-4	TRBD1	TGTGCCAGCACTACAGACAGGGGGGACAAAAACATTCAGTACTTC	CASTTDRGDKNIQYF
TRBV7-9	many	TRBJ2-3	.	TGTGCCAGCAGCTTCGGATCAAGAGCGCAGTATTTT	CASSFGSRAQYF
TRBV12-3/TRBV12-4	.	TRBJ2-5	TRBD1	TGTGCCAGCAGTTTCGGACAGGGGCGAGGAGAGACCCATTACTTC	CASSFGQGRGETHYF
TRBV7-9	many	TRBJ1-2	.	TGTGCCAGCAGCCCAAGGACGGGGGTGGGCTATGGCTACACCTTC	CASSPRTGVGYGYTF
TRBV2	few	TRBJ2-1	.	TGTGCCACCCGCCCCTCCGGGTATGAGCAGTTCTTC	CATRPSGYEQFF
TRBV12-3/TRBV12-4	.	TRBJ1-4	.	TGTGCCAGCAGCTCGGGGGTTAATGAAAAACTGTTTTTT	CASSSGVNEKLFF
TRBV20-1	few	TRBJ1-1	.	TGCAGTGCTAGAGTGGCAGGACTGAACACTGAAGCTTTCTTT	CSARVAGLNTEAFF
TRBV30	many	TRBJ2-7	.	TGTGCCTGGGGGATTTCCTACGAGCAGTACTTC	CAWGISYEQYF
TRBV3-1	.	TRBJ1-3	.	TGTGCCAGCAGCTCAGACAGGACCTCTGGAAACACCATATATTTT	CASSSDRTSGNTIYF
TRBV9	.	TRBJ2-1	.	TGTGCCAGCAGCAAAGGACTATCTAGCTCCTACAATGAGCAGTTCTTC	CASSKGLSSSYNEQFF
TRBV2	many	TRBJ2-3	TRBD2	TGTGCCAGCAATCAAGCGGGAGGTTCCGGTACGCAGTATTTT	CASNQAGGSGTQYF
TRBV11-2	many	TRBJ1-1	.	TGTGCCAGCAGCTCCAGGGCAGGGACTGAAGCTTTCTTT	CASSSRAGTEAFF
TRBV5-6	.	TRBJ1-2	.	TGTGCCAGCAGCTTCGGATCTCAGGGGAAAGGTGGCTACACCTTC	CASSFGSQGKGGYTF
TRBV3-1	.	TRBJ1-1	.	TGTGCCAGCAGCCAAGGGTCCCCTGTCTGGGCTTTCTTT	CASSQGSPVWAFF
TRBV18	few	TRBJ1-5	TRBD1	TGTGCCAGCTCCCCTTACCCTCCGGGACAGAGAGGCAATCAGCCCCAGCATTTT	CASSPYPPGQRGNQPQHF
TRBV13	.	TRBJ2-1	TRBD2	TGTGCCAGCAGCACAATAGCGGGAGGGTGGGATGAGCAGTTCTTC	CASSTIAGGWDEQFF
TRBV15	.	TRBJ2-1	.	TGTGCCACCAGCCAAGCCAAGGTCGAGCAGTTCTTC	CATSQAKVEQFF
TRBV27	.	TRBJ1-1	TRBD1	TGTGCCAGCAGTTTATGCAGGGGGACTGAAGCTTTCTTT	CASSLCRGTEAFF
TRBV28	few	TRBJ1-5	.	TGTGCCAGCGACCAGAACAATCAGCCCCAGCATTTT	CASDQNNQPQHF